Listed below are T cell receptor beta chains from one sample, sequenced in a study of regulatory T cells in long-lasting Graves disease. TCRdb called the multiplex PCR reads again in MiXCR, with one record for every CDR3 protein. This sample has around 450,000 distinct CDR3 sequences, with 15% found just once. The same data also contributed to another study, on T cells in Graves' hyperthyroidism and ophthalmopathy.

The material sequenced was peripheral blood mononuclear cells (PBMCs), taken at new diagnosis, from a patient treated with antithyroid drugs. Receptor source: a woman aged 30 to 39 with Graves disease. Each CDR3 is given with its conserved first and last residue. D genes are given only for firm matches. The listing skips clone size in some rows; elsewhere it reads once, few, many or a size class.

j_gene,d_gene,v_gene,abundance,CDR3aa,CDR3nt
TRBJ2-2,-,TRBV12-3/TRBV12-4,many,CASVRDAGELFF,TGTGCCAGCGTCAGGGACGCCGGGGAGCTGTTTTTT
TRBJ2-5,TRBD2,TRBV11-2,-,CASSLAASGSQETQYF,TGTGCCAGCAGCTTAGCGGCTAGCGGCTCCCAAGAGACCCAGTACTTC
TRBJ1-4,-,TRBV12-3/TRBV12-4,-,CASSSGYNNEKLFF,TGTGCCAGCAGTTCGGGATATAATAATGAAAAACTGTTTTTT
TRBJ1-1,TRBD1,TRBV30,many,CAWTGTGGTEAFF,TGTGCCTGGACCGGGACAGGGGGCACTGAAGCTTTCTTT
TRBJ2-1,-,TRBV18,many,CASSIQDKQFF,TGTGCCAGCTCCATCCAGGATAAGCAGTTCTTC
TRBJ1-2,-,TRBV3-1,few,CASSRLGGGAGRDGYTF,TGTGCCAGCAGCCGACTAGGGGGGGGCGCAGGAAGGGATGGCTACACCTTC
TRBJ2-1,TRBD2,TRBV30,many,CAWSVVSGRRNEQFF,TGTGCCTGGAGTGTTGTTAGCGGGAGGCGGAATGAGCAGTTCTTC
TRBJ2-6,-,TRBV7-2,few,CASSLEGTKVSGANVLTF,TGTGCCAGCAGCTTAGAAGGGACCAAAGTCAGTGGGGCCAACGTCCTGACTTTC
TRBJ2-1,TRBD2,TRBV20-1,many,CSARDATSGPSYNEQFF,TGCAGTGCTAGAGATGCGACTAGCGGGCCCTCCTACAATGAGCAGTTCTTC
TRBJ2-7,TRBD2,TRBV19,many,CASSIKVWTSGRHEQYF,TGTGCCAGTAGTATCAAGGTCTGGACTAGCGGGAGGCACGAGCAGTACTTC
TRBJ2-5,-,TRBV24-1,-,CASQGRGQETQYF,TGTGCCTCCCAGGGCCGGGGCCAAGAGACCCAGTACTTC
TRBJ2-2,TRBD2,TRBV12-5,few,CASGLPGGWNTGELFF,TGTGCTAGTGGTTTGCCCGGGGGGTGGAACACCGGGGAGCTGTTTTTT
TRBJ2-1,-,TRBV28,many,CASSLIGNEQFF,TGTGCCAGCAGTTTGATCGGCAATGAGCAGTTCTTC
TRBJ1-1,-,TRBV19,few,CASSKEGNTEAFF,TGTGCCAGTAGTAAAGAGGGGAACACTGAAGCTTTCTTT
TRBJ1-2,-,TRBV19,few,CASRTPYGYTF,TGTGCCAGTAGAACACCCTATGGCTACACCTTC
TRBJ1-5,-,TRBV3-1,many,CASSQESHNQPQHF,TGTGCCAGCAGCCAAGAAAGTCACAATCAGCCCCAGCATTTT
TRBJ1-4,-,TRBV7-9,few,CASSQETDQNEKLFF,TGTGCCAGCAGCCAAGAGACAGACCAGAATGAAAAACTGTTTTTT
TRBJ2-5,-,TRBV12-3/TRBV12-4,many,CASSFPRSLEETQYF,TGTGCCAGCAGTTTTCCCCGATCGCTGGAGGAGACCCAGTACTTC
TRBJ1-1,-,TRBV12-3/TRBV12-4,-,CASIEEGAEAFF,TGTGCCAGCATCGAAGAGGGGGCTGAAGCTTTCTTT
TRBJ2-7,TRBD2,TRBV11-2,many,CASSPGSTSVYEQYF,TGTGCCAGCAGCCCGGGGTCGACTAGCGTCTACGAGCAGTACTTC
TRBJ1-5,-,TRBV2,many,CASSGADGNQPQHF,TGTGCCAGCAGTGGGGCAGACGGCAATCAGCCCCAGCATTTT
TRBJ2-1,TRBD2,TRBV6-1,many,CASSASLAVLGDEQFF,TGTGCCAGCAGTGCATCGCTAGCGGTCCTGGGAGATGAGCAGTTCTTC
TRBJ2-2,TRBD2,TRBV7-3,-,CASSQTSGSRVGELFF,TGTGCCAGCAGCCAGACTAGCGGGAGCAGGGTCGGGGAGCTGTTTTTT
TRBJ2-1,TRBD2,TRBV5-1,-,CASSLTSGKVEQFF,TGCGCCAGCAGCTTGACTAGCGGGAAGGTTGAGCAGTTCTTC
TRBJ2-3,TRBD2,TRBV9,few,CASSPSGLAVPRGDTQYF,TGTGCCAGCAGCCCCTCGGGACTAGCGGTCCCCAGAGGAGATACGCAGTATTTT
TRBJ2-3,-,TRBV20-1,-,CSASWHRGGDGTDTQYF,TGCAGTGCTAGTTGGCACCGTGGGGGTGATGGGACAGATACGCAGTATTTT
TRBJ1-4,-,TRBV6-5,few,CASSSSRDGEKLFF,TGTGCCAGCAGTTCGTCTAGGGACGGCGAAAAACTGTTTTTT
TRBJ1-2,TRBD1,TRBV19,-,CASLRTGPTYGYTF,TGTGCCAGTCTTAGGACAGGGCCGACCTATGGCTACACCTTC
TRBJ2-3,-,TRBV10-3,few,CAINQKSGASTDTQYF,TGTGCCATCAACCAGAAGAGCGGAGCTAGCACAGATACGCAGTATTTT
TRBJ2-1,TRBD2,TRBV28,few,CASSFLGGNYNEQFF,TGTGCCAGCAGTTTTTTGGGGGGGAATTACAATGAGCAGTTCTTC
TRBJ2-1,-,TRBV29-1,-,CSVEFLSGNEQFF,TGCAGCGTTGAATTCCTAAGCGGTAATGAGCAGTTCTTC
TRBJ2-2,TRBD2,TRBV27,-,CASSGKWLAGPRGTGEPFF,TGTGCCAGCAGTGGAAAGTGGCTAGCGGGGCCCCGGGGAACCGGGGAGCCGTTTTTT
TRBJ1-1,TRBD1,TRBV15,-,CATSGGQGGTEAFF,TGTGCCACCAGCGGAGGGCAGGGGGGCACTGAAGCTTTCTTT
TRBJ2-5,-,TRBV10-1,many,CASSETVQETQYF,TGCGCCAGCAGTGAGACAGTCCAAGAGACCCAGTACTTC
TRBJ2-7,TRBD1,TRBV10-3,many,CAITPGQNSYEQYF,TGTGCCATCACTCCGGGACAGAACTCCTACGAGCAGTACTTC
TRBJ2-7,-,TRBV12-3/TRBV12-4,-,CASREGTTRYEQYF,TGTGCCAGCAGGGAGGGGACCACTCGCTACGAGCAGTACTTC
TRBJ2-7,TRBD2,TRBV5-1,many,CASSFRAGGMYEQYF,TGCGCCAGCAGCTTCAGAGCGGGAGGGATGTACGAGCAGTACTTC
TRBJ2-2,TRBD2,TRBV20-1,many,CSASRAGGGTGELFF,TGCAGTGCTAGTCGTGCGGGAGGCGGTACCGGGGAGCTGTTTTTT
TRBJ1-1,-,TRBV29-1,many,CSVDRANEAFF,TGCAGCGTTGACAGGGCCAACGAAGCTTTCTTT
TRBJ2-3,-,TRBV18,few,CASSSIGLSTDTQYF,TGTGCCAGCTCGTCTATTGGGCTGAGCACAGATACGCAGTATTTT
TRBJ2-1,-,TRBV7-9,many,CASSLHGQIEQFF,TGTGCCAGCAGCCTCCATGGACAGATCGAGCAGTTCTTC
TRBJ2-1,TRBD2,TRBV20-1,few,CSTTSGSPYEQFF,TGCAGTACGACTAGCGGGAGTCCGTATGAGCAGTTCTTC
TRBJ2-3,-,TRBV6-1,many,CASSTFEGADTQYF,TGTGCCAGCAGTACCTTCGAAGGGGCAGATACGCAGTATTTT